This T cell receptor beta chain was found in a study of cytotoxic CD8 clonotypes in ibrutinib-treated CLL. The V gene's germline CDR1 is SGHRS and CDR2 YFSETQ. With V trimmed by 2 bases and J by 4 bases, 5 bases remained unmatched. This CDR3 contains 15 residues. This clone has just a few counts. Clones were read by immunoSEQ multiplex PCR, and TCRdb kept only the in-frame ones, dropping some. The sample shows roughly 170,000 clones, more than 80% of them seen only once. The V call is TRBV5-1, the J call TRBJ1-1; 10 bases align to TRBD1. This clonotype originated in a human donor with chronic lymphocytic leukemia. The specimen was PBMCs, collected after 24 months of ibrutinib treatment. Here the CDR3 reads CASSFGTGEGTEAFF. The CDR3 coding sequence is TGCGCCAGCAGCTTTGGGACAGGGGAGGGCACTGAAGCTTTCTTT.